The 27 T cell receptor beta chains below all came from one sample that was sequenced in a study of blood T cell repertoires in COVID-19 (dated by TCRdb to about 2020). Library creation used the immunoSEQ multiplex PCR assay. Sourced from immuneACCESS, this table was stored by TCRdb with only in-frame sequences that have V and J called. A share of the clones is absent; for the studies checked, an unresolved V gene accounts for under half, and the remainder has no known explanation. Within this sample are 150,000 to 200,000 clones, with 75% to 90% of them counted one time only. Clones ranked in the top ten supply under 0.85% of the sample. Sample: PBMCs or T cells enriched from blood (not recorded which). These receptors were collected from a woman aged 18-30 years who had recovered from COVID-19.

The CDR3 coding sequence is TGCAGTGCTAGTGGTAGCGGGCGGGGGGCCTACGAGCAGTACTTC. As protein: CSASGSGRGAYEQYF. The chain combines TRBV20-1 with TRBJ2-7; 8 bases align to TRBD2. The CDR3 extends over 15 amino acids. The germline gives CDR1 DFQATT, CDR2 SNEGSKA (reference sequence). Trimming took 3 bases from V and 2 from J; bases not matched to a gene: 9.

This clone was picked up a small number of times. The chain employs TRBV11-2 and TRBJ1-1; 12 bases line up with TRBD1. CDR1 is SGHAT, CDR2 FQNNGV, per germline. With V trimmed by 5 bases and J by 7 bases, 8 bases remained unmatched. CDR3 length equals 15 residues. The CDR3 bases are TGTGCCAGCAGCCACCGGGACAGGGGGCTTGATGAAGCTTTCTTT. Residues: CASSHRDRGLDEAFF.

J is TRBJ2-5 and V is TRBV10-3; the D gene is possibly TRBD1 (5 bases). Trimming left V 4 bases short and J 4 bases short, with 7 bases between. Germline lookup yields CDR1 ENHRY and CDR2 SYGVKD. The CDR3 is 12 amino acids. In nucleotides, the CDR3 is TGTGCCATCAGTGTAAGGGGAGAGACCCAGTACTTC. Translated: CAISVRGETQYF.

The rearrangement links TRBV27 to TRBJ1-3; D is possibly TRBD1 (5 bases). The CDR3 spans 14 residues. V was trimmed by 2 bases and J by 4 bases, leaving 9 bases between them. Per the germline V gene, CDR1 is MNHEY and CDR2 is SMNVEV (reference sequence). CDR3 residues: CASSLAGIGNTIYF. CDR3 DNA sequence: TGTGCCAGCAGTTTAGCAGGGATCGGAAACACCATATATTTT.

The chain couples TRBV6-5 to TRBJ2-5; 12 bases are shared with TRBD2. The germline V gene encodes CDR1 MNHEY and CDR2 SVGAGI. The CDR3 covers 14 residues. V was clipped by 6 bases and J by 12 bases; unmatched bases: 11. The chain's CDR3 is CASRVGLAGGSKYF. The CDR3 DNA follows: TGTGCCAGCAGGGTGGGACTAGCGGGCGGTTCGAAGTACTTC.

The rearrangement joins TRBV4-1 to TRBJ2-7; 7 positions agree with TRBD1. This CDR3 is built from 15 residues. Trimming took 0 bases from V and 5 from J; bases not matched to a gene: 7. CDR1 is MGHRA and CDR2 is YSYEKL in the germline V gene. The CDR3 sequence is CASSQDPTGSNEQYF. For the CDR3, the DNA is TGCGCCAGCAGCCAAGATCCGACAGGGTCCAACGAGCAGTACTTC.

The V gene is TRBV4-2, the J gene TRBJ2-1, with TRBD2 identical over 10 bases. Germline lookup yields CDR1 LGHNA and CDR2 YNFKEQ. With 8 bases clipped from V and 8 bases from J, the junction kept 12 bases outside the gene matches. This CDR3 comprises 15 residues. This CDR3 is CASSLGTSDWDEQFF. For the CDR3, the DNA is TGTGCCAGCTCCTTAGGGACTAGCGACTGGGATGAGCAGTTCTTC.

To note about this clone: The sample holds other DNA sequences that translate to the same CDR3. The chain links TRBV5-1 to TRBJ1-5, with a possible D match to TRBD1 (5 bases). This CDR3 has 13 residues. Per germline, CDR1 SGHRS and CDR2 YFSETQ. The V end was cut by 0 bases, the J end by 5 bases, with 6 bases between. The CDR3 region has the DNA TGCGCCAGCAGCTTGGCGGGGGATCAGCCCCAGCATTTT. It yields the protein CASSLAGDQPQHF.

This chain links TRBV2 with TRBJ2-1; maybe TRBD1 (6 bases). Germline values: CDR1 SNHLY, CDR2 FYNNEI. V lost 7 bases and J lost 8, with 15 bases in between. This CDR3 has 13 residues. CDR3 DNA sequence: TGTGCCAGCATAGCAACAGGGATCGATGAGCAGTTCTTC. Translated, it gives CASIATGIDEQFF.

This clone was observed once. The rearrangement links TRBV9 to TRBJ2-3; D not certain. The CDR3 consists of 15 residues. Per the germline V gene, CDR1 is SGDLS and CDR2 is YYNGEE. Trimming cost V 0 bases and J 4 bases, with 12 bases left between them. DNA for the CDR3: TGTGCCAGCAGCGTAGGAGGAAAGTACGCAGATACGCAGTATTTT. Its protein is CASSVGGKYADTQYF.

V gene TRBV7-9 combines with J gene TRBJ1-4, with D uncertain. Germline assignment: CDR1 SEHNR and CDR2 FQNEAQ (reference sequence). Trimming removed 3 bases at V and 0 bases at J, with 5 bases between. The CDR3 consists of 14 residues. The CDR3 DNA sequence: TGTGCCAGCAGCTTCGGTGCAACTAATGAAAAACTGTTTTTT. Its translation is CASSFGATNEKLFF.

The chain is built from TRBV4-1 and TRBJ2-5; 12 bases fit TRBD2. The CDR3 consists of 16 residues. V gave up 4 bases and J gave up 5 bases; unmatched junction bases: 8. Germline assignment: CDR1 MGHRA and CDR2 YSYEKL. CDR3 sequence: CASSPRTSGKGETQYF. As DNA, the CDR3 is TGCGCCAGCAGCCCCCGGACTAGCGGGAAGGGTGAGACCCAGTACTTC.

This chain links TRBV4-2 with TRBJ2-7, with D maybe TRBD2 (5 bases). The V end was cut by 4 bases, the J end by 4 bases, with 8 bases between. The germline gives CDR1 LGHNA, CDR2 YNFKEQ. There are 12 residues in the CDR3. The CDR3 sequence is CASSLAGYEQYF. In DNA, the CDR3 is TGTGCCAGCAGCCTTGCGGGTTACGAGCAGTACTTC.

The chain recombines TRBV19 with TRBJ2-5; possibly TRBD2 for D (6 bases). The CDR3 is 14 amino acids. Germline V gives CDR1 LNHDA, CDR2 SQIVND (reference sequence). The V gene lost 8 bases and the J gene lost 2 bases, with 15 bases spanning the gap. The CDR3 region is CASGGRLLQETQYF. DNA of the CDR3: TGTGCCAGTGGGGGGAGGCTGCTTCAAGAGACCCAGTACTTC. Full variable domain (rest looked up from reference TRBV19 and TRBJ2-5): DGGITQSPKYLFRKEGQNVTLSCEQNLNHDAMYWYRQDPGQGLRLIYYSQIVNDFQKGDIAEGYSVSREKKESFPLTVTSAQKNPTAFYLCASGGRLLQETQYFGPGTRLLVL.

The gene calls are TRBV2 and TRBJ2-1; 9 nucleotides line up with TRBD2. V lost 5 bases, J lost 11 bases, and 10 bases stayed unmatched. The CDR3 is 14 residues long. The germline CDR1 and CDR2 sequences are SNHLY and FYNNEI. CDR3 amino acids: CASSPSGAHGQQFF. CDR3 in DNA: TGTGCCAGCAGTCCTAGCGGGGCCCACGGGCAGCAGTTCTTC.

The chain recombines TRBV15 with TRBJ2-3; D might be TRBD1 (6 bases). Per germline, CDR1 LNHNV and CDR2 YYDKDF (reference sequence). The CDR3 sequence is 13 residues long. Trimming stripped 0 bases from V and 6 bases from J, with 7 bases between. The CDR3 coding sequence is TGTGCCACCAGCAGAGATAGGGGGGATACGCAGTATTTT. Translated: CATSRDRGDTQYF.

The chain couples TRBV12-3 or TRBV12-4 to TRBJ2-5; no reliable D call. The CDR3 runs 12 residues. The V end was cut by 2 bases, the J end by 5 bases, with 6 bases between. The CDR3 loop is CASSLIRETQYF. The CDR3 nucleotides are TGTGCCAGCAGTTTAATCCGGGAGACCCAGTACTTC.

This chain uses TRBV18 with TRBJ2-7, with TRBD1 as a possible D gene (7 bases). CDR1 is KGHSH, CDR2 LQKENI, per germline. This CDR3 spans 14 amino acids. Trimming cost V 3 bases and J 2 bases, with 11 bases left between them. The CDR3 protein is CASSPQGGAYEQYF. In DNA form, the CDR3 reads TGTGCCAGCTCACCGCAGGGGGGCGCCTACGAGCAGTACTTC.

CDR3 DNA sequence: TGTGCCAGCAGCCTAAAGGGGCAGGGCTACTATGGCTACACCTTC. The encoded protein is CASSLKGQGYYGYTF. V usage is TRBV2 and J usage is TRBJ1-2, with D perhaps TRBD1 (5 bases). Trimming removed 6 bases from V and 3 bases from J, with 17 bases in between. This CDR3 has 15 residues. Germline V gene sequence: CDR1 SNHLY, CDR2 FYNNEI.

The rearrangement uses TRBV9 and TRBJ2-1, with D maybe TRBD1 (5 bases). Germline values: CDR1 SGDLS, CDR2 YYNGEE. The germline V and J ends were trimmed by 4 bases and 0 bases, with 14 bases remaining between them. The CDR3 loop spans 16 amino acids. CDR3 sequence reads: CASSSRGDSSYNEQFF. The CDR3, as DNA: TGTGCCAGCAGCTCCAGAGGTGACAGCTCCTACAATGAGCAGTTCTTC.

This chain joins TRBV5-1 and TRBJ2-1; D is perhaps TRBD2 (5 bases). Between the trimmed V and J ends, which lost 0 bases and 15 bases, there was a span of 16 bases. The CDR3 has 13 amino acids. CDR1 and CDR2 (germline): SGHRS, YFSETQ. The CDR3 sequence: CASSLGAEDAMFF. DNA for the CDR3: TGCGCCAGCAGCTTGGGCGCGGAGGACGCAATGTTCTTC.

The CDR3 loop is CASKWTEYNQPQHF. DNA of the CDR3: TGTGCCAGCAAGTGGACAGAGTACAATCAGCCCCAGCATTTT. The chain links TRBV28 to TRBJ1-5, with D tentatively TRBD1 (6 bases). The CDR3 sequence is 14 residues long. Trimming cost V 7 bases and J 3 bases, with 13 bases left between them. Germline CDR1 MDHEN, CDR2 SYDVKM.

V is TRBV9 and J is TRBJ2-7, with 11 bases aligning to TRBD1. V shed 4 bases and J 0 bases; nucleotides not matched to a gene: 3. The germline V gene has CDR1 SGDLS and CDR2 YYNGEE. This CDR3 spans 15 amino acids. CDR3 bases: TGTGCCAGCAGCCGGACAGGGGGCAGCTCCTACGAGCAGTACTTC. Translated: CASSRTGGSSYEQYF.

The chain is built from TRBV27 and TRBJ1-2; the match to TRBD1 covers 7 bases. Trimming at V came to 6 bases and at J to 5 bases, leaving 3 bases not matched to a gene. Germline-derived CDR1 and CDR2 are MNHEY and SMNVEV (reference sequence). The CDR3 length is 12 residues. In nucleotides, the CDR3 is TGTGCCAGCAGCGACAGGGATTATGGCTACACCTTC. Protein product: CASSDRDYGYTF.

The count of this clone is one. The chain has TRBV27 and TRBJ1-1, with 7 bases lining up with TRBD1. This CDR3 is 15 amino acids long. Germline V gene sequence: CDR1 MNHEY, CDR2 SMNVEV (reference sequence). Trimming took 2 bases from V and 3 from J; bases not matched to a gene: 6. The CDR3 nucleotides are TGTGCCAGCAGTTTACGGCAGGGGGTTGACACTGAAGCTTTCTTT. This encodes CASSLRQGVDTEAFF.

In DNA form, the CDR3 reads TGTGCCAGCAGCTTCCACAGGGGGCATCAGCCCCAGCATTTT. Protein product: CASSFHRGHQPQHF. The chain couples TRBV5-5 to TRBJ1-5; TRBD1 matches 9 bases. The CDR3 spans 14 residues. Germline assignment: CDR1 SGHKS and CDR2 YYEKEE (reference sequence). The V gene end was trimmed by 2 bases and the J gene end by 5 bases; junction bases not matched to a gene: 2.

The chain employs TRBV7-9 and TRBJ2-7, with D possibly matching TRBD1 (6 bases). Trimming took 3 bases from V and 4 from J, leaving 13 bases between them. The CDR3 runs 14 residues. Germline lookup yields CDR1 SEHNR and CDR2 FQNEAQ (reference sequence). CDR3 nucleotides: TGTGCCAGCAGCTTCACAGGGTTCAAGTACGAGCAGTACTTC. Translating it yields CASSFTGFKYEQYF.